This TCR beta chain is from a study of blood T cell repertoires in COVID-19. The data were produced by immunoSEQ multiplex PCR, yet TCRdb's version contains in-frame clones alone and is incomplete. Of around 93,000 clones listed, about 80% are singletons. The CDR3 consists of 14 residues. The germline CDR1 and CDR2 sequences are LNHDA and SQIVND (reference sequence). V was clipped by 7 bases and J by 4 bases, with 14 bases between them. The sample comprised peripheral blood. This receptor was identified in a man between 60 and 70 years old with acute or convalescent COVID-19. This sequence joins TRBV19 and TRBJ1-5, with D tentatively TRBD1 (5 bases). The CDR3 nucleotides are TGTGCCAGTATAGGGCGGGGACCAAATCAGCCCCAGCATTTT. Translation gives CASIGRGPNQPQHF.